This T cell receptor beta chain was captured by sequencing in a study of regulatory dendritic cells for organ transplantation. FACS sorted CD4+ or CD8+ T cells into CD45RA+ naive and CD45RO+ memory. The length of the CDR3 is 14 residues. In germline, CDR1 is SNHLY, CDR2 FYNNEI. The V and J ends lost 5 bases and 2 bases, in that order; junction bases with no gene match: 6. Overall study results and limits: Memory T cells were less diverse than naive, with memory CD8+ most oligoclonal. Considerable individual heterogeneity was seen in alloreactive memory CD8+ T cells. Mature dendritic cells appeared to drive more memory CD8+ clonal expansion than regulatory ones.

The table came from immunoSEQ multiplex PCR; TCRdb's copy has only in-frame clones and leaves some out. Altogether 20,000 to 25,000 clones are present, about 80% being singletons, with the ten largest covering about 0.92%. This clone was recorded only once. Its antigen is unidentified. Sequencing was done on a sample of memory CD4+ T cells from blood. Subset meaning: CD45RO+ memory T cells. The source is a human donor in good health. The chain couples TRBV2 to TRBJ2-7; the match to TRBD1 covers 7 bases. CDR3 amino acids: CASSTYRGPYEQYF. Written as DNA, the CDR3 is TGTGCCAGCAGTACATACAGGGGACCCTACGAGCAGTACTTC.